This is a list of T cell receptor beta chains from one sample in a study of CD8 T cells in ankylosing spondylitis. TCRdb passed the 5' RACE reads through MiXCR, listing each CDR3 protein once. The sample gives approximately 100,000 distinct CDR3 sequences, approximately 25% of which show up once; 9% to 15% is in the top ten. The source material was synovial fluid, either unsorted or a sorted T cell fraction (not recorded which). The receptors here all came from a male donor with ankylosing spondylitis. CDR3s include the opening cysteine and the closing phenylalanine or tryptophan. D genes are given only for firm matches. Size is stated for part of the rows, as once, few or many counts, or as a class when the clone is expanded.

-	-	TRBV11-3	TRBJ1-2	CASSLDRGTGYTF	TGTGCCAGCAGCTTAGACCGGGGGACTGGCTACACCTTC
few	TRBD1	TRBV20-1	TRBJ2-5	CSAMGQGRRETQYF	TGCAGTGCTATGGGACAGGGTAGGCGGGAGACCCAGTACTTC
-	-	TRBV24-1	TRBJ1-4	CATSDTRVREKLFF	TGTGCCACCAGTGATACCAGGGTCCGGGAAAAACTGTTTTTT
-	-	TRBV13	TRBJ1-1	CASSLRGKGPEAFF	TGTGCCAGCAGCCTAAGAGGGAAAGGACCTGAAGCTTTCTTT
few	-	TRBV6-1	TRBJ2-2	CATQPNFNTGELFF	TGTGCCACCCAGCCCAACTTCAACACCGGGGAGCTGTTTTTT
few	TRBD2	TRBV3-1	TRBJ2-1	CASSQSGNPFNEQFF	TGTGCCAGCAGCCAGAGCGGGAACCCTTTTAATGAGCAGTTCTTC
-	TRBD1	TRBV10-3	TRBJ2-7	CAISATGGWREQYF	TGTGCCATCAGCGCCACAGGGGGCTGGCGGGAGCAGTACTTC
-	TRBD2	TRBV10-1	TRBJ2-1	CASSELREGRGEQFF	TGCGCCAGCAGTGAGTTGCGGGAGGGCCGCGGTGAGCAGTTCTTC
few	TRBD1	TRBV19	TRBJ1-1	CASSRSGTALNTEAFF	TGTGCCAGTAGCCGATCGGGGACAGCTTTGAACACTGAAGCTTTCTTT
few	-	TRBV19	TRBJ2-3	CASSVGGSGGTDTQYF	TGTGCCAGTAGTGTGGGGGGCAGCGGGGGCACAGATACGCAGTATTTT
few	-	TRBV12-3/TRBV12-4	TRBJ1-1	CASSGTGSVTEAFF	TGTGCCAGCAGTGGTACGGGGTCGGTCACTGAAGCTTTCTTT
-	TRBD1	TRBV2	TRBJ2-7	CASSGRGFYEQYF	TGTGCCAGCAGCGGCAGGGGGTTTTACGAGCAGTACTTC
-	-	TRBV7-9	TRBJ2-5	CASSLADRTQYF	TGTGCCAGCAGCTTAGCGGATAGGACCCAGTACTTC
-	TRBD1	TRBV20-1	TRBJ1-1	CSARGQVTGAFF	TGCAGTGCTAGGGGACAGGTGACAGGAGCTTTCTTT
-	TRBD2	TRBV18	TRBJ2-1	CASSPTSGKAGNEQFF	TGTGCCAGCTCACCGACTAGCGGAAAGGCTGGTAATGAGCAGTTCTTC
few	-	TRBV20-1	TRBJ2-5	CSARDPKGLERGGTQYF	TGCAGTGCTAGAGATCCGAAGGGACTTGAACGAGGTGGGACCCAGTACTTC